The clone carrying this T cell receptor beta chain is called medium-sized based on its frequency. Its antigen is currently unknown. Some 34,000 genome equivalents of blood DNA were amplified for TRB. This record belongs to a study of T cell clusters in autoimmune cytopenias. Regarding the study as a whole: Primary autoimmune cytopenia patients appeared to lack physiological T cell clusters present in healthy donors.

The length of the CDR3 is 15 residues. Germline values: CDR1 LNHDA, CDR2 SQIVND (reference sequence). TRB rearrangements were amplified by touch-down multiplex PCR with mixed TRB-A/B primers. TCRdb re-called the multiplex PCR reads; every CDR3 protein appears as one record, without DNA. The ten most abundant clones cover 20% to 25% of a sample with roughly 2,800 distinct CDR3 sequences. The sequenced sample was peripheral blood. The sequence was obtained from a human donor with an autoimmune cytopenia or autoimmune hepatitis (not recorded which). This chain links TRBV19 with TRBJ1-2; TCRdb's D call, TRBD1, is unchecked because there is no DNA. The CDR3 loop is CATRPLTGTNYGYTF.